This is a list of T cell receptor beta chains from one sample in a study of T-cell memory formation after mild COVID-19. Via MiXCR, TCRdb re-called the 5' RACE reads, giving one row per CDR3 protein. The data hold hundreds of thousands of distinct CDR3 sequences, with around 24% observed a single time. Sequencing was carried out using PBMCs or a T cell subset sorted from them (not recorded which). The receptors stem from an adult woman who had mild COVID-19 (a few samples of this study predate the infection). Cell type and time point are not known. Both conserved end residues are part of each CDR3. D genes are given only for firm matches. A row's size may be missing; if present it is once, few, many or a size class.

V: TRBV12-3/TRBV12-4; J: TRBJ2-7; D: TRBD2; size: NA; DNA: TGTGCCAGCAGACCGGGACTAGGCTCCTACGAGCAGTACTTC; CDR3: CASRPGLGSYEQYF
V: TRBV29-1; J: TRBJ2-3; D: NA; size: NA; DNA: TGCAGCGTGAGCCCGGGACTCCGCACAGATACGCAGTATTTT; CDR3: CSVSPGLRTDTQYF
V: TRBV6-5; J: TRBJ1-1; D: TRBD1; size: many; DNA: TGTGCCAGCACTCCAGGGGGTTCGTGGGGACAACTGAACACTGAAGCTTTCTTT; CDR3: CASTPGGSWGQLNTEAFF
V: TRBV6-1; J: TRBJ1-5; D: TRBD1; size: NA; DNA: TGTGCCAGCAGTGAAGCGGCGGGACAGGGAAATCAGCCCCAGCATTTT; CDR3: CASSEAAGQGNQPQHF
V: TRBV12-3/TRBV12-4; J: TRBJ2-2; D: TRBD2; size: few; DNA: TGTGCCAGCAGTTTCGTGACTAGCAGACTCGGGGCGAACACCGGGGAGCTGTTTTTT; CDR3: CASSFVTSRLGANTGELFF
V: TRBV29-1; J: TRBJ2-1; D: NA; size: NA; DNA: TGCAGCGTTGAAGATCTTAACTCCGAGCAGTTCTTC; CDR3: CSVEDLNSEQFF
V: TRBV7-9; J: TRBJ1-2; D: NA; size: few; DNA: TGTGCCAGCAGCTTGGCAGGGGACGGCTACACCTTC; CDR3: CASSLAGDGYTF
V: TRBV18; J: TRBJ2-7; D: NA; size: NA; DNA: TGTGCCAGCTCACCACCGGGACGTCAAACCTACGAGCAGTACTTC; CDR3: CASSPPGRQTYEQYF
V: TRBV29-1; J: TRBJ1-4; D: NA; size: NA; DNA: TGCAGCGTTTCAGGGAACCCGAATGAAAAACTGTTTTTT; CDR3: CSVSGNPNEKLFF
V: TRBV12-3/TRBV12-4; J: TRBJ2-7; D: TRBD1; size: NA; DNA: TGTGCCAGTACAGGGACAGGCATCTACGAGCAGTACTTC; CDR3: CASTGTGIYEQYF
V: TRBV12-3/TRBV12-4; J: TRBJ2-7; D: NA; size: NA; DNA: TGTGCCAGCAGCTGGGGACGTCCCTACGAGCAGTACTTC; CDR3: CASSWGRPYEQYF
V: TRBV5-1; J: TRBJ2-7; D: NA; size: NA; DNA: TGCGCCAGCAGCGCCCCGGGACCCCGTGTCTACGAGCAGTACTTC; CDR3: CASSAPGPRVYEQYF
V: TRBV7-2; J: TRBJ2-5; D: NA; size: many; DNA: TGTGCCAGCAGCTTATTTCACGGATACCAAGAGACCCAGTACTTC; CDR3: CASSLFHGYQETQYF
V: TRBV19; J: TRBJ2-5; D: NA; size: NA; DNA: TGTGCCAGTAGTCCCTGGGGCGCACCTCGCCAAGAGACCCAGTACTTC; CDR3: CASSPWGAPRQETQYF
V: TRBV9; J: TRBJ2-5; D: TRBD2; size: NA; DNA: TGTGCCAGCAGCGTACTGCGGGAGGGCCGTCAAGAGACCCAGTACTTC; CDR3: CASSVLREGRQETQYF
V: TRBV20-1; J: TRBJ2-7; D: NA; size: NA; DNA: TGCAGTGCTAGAGTTAGAGGGGGAGGCGAGCAGTACTTC; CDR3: CSARVRGGGEQYF
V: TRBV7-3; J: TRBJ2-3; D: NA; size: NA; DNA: TGTGCCAGCAGCTTAACTAGTAGTCGTTACGATACGCAGTATTTT; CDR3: CASSLTSSRYDTQYF
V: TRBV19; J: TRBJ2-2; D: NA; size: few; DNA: TGTGCCAGTAGTATTGGGTCCCGCCACACCGGGGAGCTGTTTTTT; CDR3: CASSIGSRHTGELFF
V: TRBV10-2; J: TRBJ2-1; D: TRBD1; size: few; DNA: TGCGCCAGCAGTGAGTCTAGGCGGACAGGGTCCTACAATGAGCAGTTCTTC; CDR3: CASSESRRTGSYNEQFF
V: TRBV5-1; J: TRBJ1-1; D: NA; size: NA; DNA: TGCGCCAGCAGTGTTTGGGGGCGGGAAGCTGAAGCTTTCTTT; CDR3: CASSVWGREAEAFF
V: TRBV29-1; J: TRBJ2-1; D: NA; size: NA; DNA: TGCAGCGTTGAAGTTCCCGACCGGAGCTCCTACAATGAGCAGTTCTTC; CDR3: CSVEVPDRSSYNEQFF
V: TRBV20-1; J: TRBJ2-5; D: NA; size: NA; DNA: TGCAGTGCTAGAGATCCCGGTCCCAGGGTGAAGACCCAGTACTTC; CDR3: CSARDPGPRVKTQYF
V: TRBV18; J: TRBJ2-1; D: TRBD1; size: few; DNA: TGTGCCAGCTCACCTCCGGGACAGGGTACGAGTAATGAGCAGTTCTTC; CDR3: CASSPPGQGTSNEQFF
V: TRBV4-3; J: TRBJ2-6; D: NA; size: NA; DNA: TGCGCCAGCAGCATGGGTAGCTCTGGGGCCAACGTCCTGACTTTC; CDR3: CASSMGSSGANVLTF
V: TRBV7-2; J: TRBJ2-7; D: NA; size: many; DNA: TGTGCCAGCAGCTTAAACCCCGCCTACGAGCAGTACTTC; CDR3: CASSLNPAYEQYF
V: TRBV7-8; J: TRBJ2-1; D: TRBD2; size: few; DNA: TGTGCCAGCAGCACGACTAGCGGGAGCAGTGAGCAGTTCTTC; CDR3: CASSTTSGSSEQFF
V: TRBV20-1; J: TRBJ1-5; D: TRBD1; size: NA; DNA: TGCAGTGCTAGGGGGGACAGGGGAATGGTTCAGCCCCAGCATTTT; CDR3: CSARGDRGMVQPQHF
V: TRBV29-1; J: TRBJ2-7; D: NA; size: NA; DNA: TGCAGCGTTGAAACCCCTCCCCGAGCACAACGAGTGGGGCCCTACGAGCAGTACTTC; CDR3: CSVETPPRAQRVGPYEQYF
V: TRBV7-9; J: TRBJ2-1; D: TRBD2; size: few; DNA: TGTGCCAGCAGCCCGCCCCTTGGGACTAGCGGGGAAAATGAGCAGTTCTTC; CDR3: CASSPPLGTSGENEQFF
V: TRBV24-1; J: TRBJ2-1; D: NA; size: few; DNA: TGTGCCACCAGTGACCCCGGGGCCTACAATGAGCAGTTCTTC; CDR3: CATSDPGAYNEQFF
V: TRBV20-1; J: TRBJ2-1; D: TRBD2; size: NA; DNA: TGCAGTGCGGACCCAAGCGGGGGGGCCGTTAATGAGCAGTTCTTC; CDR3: CSADPSGGAVNEQFF
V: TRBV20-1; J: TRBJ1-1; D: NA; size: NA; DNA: TGCAGCGGTCGTATGAACACTGAAGCTTTCTTT; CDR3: CSGRMNTEAFF
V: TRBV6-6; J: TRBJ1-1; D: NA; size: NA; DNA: TGTGCCAGCAGCCTAGGGGAGGATAGCACTGAAGCTTTCTTT; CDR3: CASSLGEDSTEAFF
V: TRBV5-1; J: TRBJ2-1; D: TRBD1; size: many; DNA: TGCGCCAGCAGCGGGGGGACAGGTTACAATGAGCAGTTCTTC; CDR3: CASSGGTGYNEQFF
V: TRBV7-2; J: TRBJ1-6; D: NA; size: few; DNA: TGTGCCAGCAGCTTAGGGACGGGGGGTAATAATTCACCCCTCCACTTT; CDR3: CASSLGTGGNNSPLHF
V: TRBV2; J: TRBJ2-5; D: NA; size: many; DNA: TGTGCCAGCAGTGAGAGGAGGAAAGAGACCCAGTACTTC; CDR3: CASSERRKETQYF
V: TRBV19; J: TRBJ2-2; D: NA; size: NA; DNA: TGTGCCAGTAGTATGGGCGGGGCGGGGACCGGGGAGCTGTTTTTT; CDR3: CASSMGGAGTGELFF
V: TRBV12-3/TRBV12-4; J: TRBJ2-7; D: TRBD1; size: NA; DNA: TGTGCCAGCAGCACCGGGACAGGGATCCACGAGCAGTACTTC; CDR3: CASSTGTGIHEQYF
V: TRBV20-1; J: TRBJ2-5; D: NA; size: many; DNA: TGCAGTGCTAGAGACGGGGGTCTTTGGGAGACCCAGTACTTC; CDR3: CSARDGGLWETQYF
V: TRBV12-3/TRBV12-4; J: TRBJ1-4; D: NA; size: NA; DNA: TGTGCCAGCAGTTTCTTGGGGGCGGGTGAAAAACTGTTTTTT; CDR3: CASSFLGAGEKLFF
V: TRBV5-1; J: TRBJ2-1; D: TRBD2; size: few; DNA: TGCGCCAGCAGCTTGAAAGAGACTAGCGGAAACAATGAGCAGTTCTTC; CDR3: CASSLKETSGNNEQFF
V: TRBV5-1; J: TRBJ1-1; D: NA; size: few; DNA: TGCGCCAGCAGCAGAGTCGGGCTTGAAGCTTTCTTT; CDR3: CASSRVGLEAFF
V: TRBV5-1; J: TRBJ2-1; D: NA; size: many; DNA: TGCGCCAGCAGCTTGGAAGGGGGGTTCTACAATGAGCAGTTCTTC; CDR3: CASSLEGGFYNEQFF
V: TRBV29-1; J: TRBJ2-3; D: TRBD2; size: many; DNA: TGCAGCGTTAATAGCGGGAGAGGTGCAGATACGCAGTATTTT; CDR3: CSVNSGRGADTQYF
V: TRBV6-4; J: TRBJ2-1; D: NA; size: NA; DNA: TGTGCCAGCAGTGAGGGAGCGGGTTCCTACAATGAGCAGTTCTTC; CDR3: CASSEGAGSYNEQFF
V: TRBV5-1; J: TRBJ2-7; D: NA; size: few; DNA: TGCGCCAGCAGCCCGGGGGCGGGCCCCTCCTACGAGCAGTACTTC; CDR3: CASSPGAGPSYEQYF
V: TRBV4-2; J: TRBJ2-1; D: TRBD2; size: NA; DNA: TGTGCCAGCAGCCCCGGGACTAGCGGGCTCTCCTACAATGAGCAGTTCTTC; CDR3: CASSPGTSGLSYNEQFF
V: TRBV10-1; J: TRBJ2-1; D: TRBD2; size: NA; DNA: TGCGCCAGCAGTGAGTGGCGGGAGTCCCTTCTGAGCTCCTACAATGAGCAGTTCTTC; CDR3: CASSEWRESLLSSYNEQFF
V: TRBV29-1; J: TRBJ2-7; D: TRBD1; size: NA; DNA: TGCAGCGTCGTTGACAGGGCCTACGAGCAGTACTTC; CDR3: CSVVDRAYEQYF
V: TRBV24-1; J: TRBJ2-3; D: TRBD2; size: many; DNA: TGTGCCACCAGTGATTCTGGCGGGGGGCCTAGCACAGATACGCAGTATTTT; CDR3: CATSDSGGGPSTDTQYF
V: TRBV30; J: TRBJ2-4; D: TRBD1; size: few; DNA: TGTGCCTGGAGGATGGGACAGGGGGGACAACAGTACTTC; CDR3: CAWRMGQGGQQYF
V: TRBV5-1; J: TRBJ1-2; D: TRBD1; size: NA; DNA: TGCGCCAGCAGCTGGGGGACAGGAGCTAACTATGGCTACACCTTC; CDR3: CASSWGTGANYGYTF